A single sample gave rise to the 29 T cell receptor beta chains below, sequenced in a study of cytomegalovirus exposure and HLA in healthy donors. Primers included in the PCR were 60 Vbeta and 13 Jbeta primers. The protocol was immunoSEQ multiplex PCR, while the TCRdb copy is restricted to in-frame clones and leaves out a portion. The sample carries more than 30,000 clones, around 70% recorded once. Sequencing was carried out using PBMCs. The receptors here all came from a man aged 25 to 45 in good health and CMV-seronegative.

This clone has more than one count but fewer than ten. The V call is TRBV29-1, the J call TRBJ2-1; the D gene is possibly TRBD2 (6 bases). CDR1 and CDR2 from the germline V gene are SQVTM and ANQGSEA. This CDR3 has 15 residues. V was clipped by 3 bases and J by 7 bases, with 19 bases between them. As DNA, the CDR3 is TGCAGCGTTGAGAGTGTGGTCCTCCGGGGGAATGAGCAGTTCTTC. Encoded protein: CSVESVVLRGNEQFF.

This chain uses TRBV9 with TRBJ2-7; 9 bases are shared with TRBD1. The CDR3 has 14 amino acids. The V and J ends lost 0 bases and 4 bases, in that order; junction bases with no gene match: 2. CDR1 SGDLS and CDR2 YYNGEE come from the germline V gene. The CDR3 loop reads CASSVGDRVYEQYF. The CDR3 coding sequence is TGTGCCAGCAGCGTAGGGGACAGGGTTTACGAGCAGTACTTC. Variable domain in full (rest from reference TRBV9 and TRBJ2-7): DSGVTQTPKHLITATGQRVTLRCSPRSGDLSVYWYQQSLDQGLQFLIQYYNGEERAKGNILERFSAQQFPDLHSELNLSSLELGDSALYFCASSVGDRVYEQYFGPGTRLTVT.

The rearrangement joins TRBV30 to TRBJ2-7, with D tentatively TRBD2 (6 bases). V lost 4 bases, J lost 7 bases, and 11 bases lay in between. CDR3 length equals 11 residues. Germline V gene lookup returns CDR1 GTSNPN and CDR2 SVGIG (reference sequence). The DNA of the CDR3 is TGTGCCTGGAAAGGTGGGGGGGAGCAGTACTTC. This codes for CAWKGGGEQYF.

V is TRBV5-1 and J is TRBJ1-1; no definite D call. Looked up from germline, CDR1 is SGHRS and CDR2 is YFSETQ. V was pared by 3 bases and J by 4 bases, with 13 bases between. This CDR3 contains 14 residues. The CDR3 sequence: CASSSPADRTEAFF. CDR3 nucleotides: TGCGCCAGCAGCTCCCCGGCGGATCGCACTGAAGCTTTCTTT. Using reference TRBV5-1 and TRBJ1-1 for the parts outside the CDR3, the full variable domain is KAGVTQTPRYLIKTRGQQVTLSCSPISGHRSVSWYQQTPGQGLQFLFEYFSETQRNKGNFPGRFSGRQFSNSRSEMNVSTLELGDSALYLCASSSPADRTEAFFGQGTRLTVV.

The rearrangement links TRBV11-2 to TRBJ2-3, with 8 bases lining up with TRBD1. With V trimmed by 1 base and J by 2 bases, 5 bases remained unmatched. The CDR3 has 16 amino acids. Per germline, CDR1 SGHAT and CDR2 FQNNGV. The CDR3 sequence: CASSLGQGINTDTQYF. In DNA form, the CDR3 reads TGTGCCAGCAGCTTAGGACAGGGGATTAACACAGATACGCAGTATTTT.

The chain employs TRBV25-1 and TRBJ2-7; 7 bases match TRBD2. Germline V gene sequence: CDR1 MGHDK, CDR2 SYGVNS. Trimming cost V 3 bases and J 4 bases; bases outside gene matches: 9. The CDR3 totals 15 residues. CDR3 residues: CASSDSVLASYEQYF. The CDR3, as DNA: TGTGCCAGCAGTGATTCTGTACTAGCGAGTTACGAGCAGTACTTC.

The chain recombines TRBV5-1 with TRBJ1-1; TRBD1 agrees at 7 bases. V was pared by 3 bases and J by 2 bases, with 4 bases of the junction left unmatched. Germline assignment: CDR1 SGHRS and CDR2 YFSETQ. The CDR3 has 14 amino acids. CDR3 amino acids: CASSSTGVNTEAFF. DNA of the CDR3: TGCGCCAGCAGCTCTACAGGGGTAAACACTGAAGCTTTCTTT.

The chain is built from TRBV27 and TRBJ1-1; 7 nucleotides agree with TRBD1. The J segment lost 0 bases and the V segment lost 2 bases, leaving 9 bases of the junction unmatched. Per the germline V gene, CDR1 is MNHEY and CDR2 is SMNVEV (reference sequence). CDR3 size: 17 residues. CDR3 amino acids: CASSLGPGTVMNTEAFF. The CDR3 DNA is TGTGCCAGCAGTTTAGGCCCGGGGACAGTCATGAACACTGAAGCTTTCTTT.

The genes are TRBV11-2 and TRBJ2-1; TRBD2 matches 7 bases. J lost 0 bases, V lost 1 base, and 3 bases had no gene match. This CDR3 has 16 residues. The germline V gene encodes CDR1 SGHAT and CDR2 FQNNGV. In DNA form, the CDR3 reads TGTGCCAGCAGCTTAGTGTTAGCGGGCTCCTACAATGAGCAGTTCTTC. This sequence encodes CASSLVLAGSYNEQFF.

The chain joins TRBV6-1 to TRBJ2-7; TRBD1 matches at 9 bases. In germline, CDR1 is MNHNS, CDR2 SASEGT. V was clipped by 2 bases and J by 3 bases; unmatched bases: 8. The CDR3 length is 16 residues. The CDR3 DNA sequence: TGTGCCAGCAGTGAATATGGGACAGGGACATACTACGAGCAGTACTTC. Its protein is CASSEYGTGTYYEQYF.

This rearrangement joins TRBV15 to TRBJ1-2, with D tentatively TRBD1 (6 bases). The V gene's germline CDR1 is LNHNV and CDR2 YYDKDF (reference sequence). Between the trimmed V and J ends, which lost 2 bases and 4 bases, there was a span of 20 bases. The CDR3 covers 17 residues. Here the CDR3 DNA reads TGTGCCACCAGCAGACCGGGACAACCATCATTCAGCTATGGCTACACCTTC. As protein: CATSRPGQPSFSYGYTF.

The V and J genes are TRBV29-1 and TRBJ2-5, with unresolved D. Per the germline V gene, CDR1 is SQVTM and CDR2 is ANQGSEA. This CDR3 has 13 residues. The ends were cut back, 4 bases at V and 5 bases at J, with 14 bases in the middle. The CDR3 loop reads CSVVGSTWETQYF. The CDR3, as DNA: TGCAGCGTTGTTGGATCGACATGGGAGACCCAGTACTTC.

The chain is built from TRBV10-1 and TRBJ1-6; D may be TRBD1 (5 bases). The germline V gene has CDR1 WNHNN and CDR2 SYGVQD (reference sequence). CDR3 length: 17 residues. V was trimmed by 2 bases and J by 5 bases, leaving 16 bases between them. CDR3 nucleotides: TGCGCCAGCAGTGAGCGCGACAGCAGCAGGGATAATTCACCCCTCCACTTT. It is translated as CASSERDSSRDNSPLHF.

The gene calls are TRBV5-1 and TRBJ2-2; a weak D match, TRBD1 (6 bases). The CDR3 spans 16 residues. V gave up 0 bases and J gave up 3 bases, with 12 bases separating them. Germline CDR1 SGHRS, CDR2 YFSETQ. The CDR3 here is CASSLEGRGHTGELFF. DNA for the CDR3: TGCGCCAGCAGCTTGGAGGGCAGGGGACACACCGGGGAGCTGTTTTTT.

This chain's CDR3 is CASSYRTGSSYEQYF. Here the CDR3 DNA reads TGCGCCAGCAGCTACCGGACAGGGAGCTCCTACGAGCAGTACTTC. J is TRBJ2-7 and V is TRBV5-1; TRBD1 matches at 8 bases. Germline V gene sequence: CDR1 SGHRS, CDR2 YFSETQ. With V trimmed by 3 bases and J by 0 bases, 5 bases remained unmatched. The length of the CDR3 is 15 residues.

The rearrangement uses TRBV18 and TRBJ2-2; 7 positions match TRBD1. CDR3 length: 12 amino acids. The junction had 0 bases not matched to a gene; V was cut back by 6 bases and J by 5 bases. Germline CDR1 and CDR2: KGHSH and LQKENI. The CDR3 loop reads CASSTGTGELFF. Here the CDR3 DNA reads TGTGCCAGCTCGACAGGGACCGGGGAGCTGTTTTTT. The variable domain in full, with the rest retrieved from reference TRBV18 and TRBJ2-2, is NAGVMQNPRHLVRRRGQEARLRCSPMKGHSHVYWYRQLPEEGLKFMVYLQKENIIDESGMPKERFSAEFPKEGPSILRIQQVVRGDSAAYFCASSTGTGELFFGEGSRLTVL.

This clone was seen a handful of times. The gene calls are TRBV5-1 and TRBJ1-2; D uncertain. In germline, CDR1 is SGHRS, CDR2 YFSETQ. The CDR3 is made up of 13 amino acids. V shed 4 bases and J shed 2 bases, with 9 bases lying between them. This CDR3 is CASSGGMNYGYTF. Here the CDR3 DNA reads TGCGCCAGCAGCGGCGGGATGAACTATGGCTACACCTTC. Full variable domain (missing parts from reference TRBV5-1 and TRBJ1-2): KAGVTQTPRYLIKTRGQQVTLSCSPISGHRSVSWYQQTPGQGLQFLFEYFSETQRNKGNFPGRFSGRQFSNSRSEMNVSTLELGDSALYLCASSGGMNYGYTFGSGTRLTVV.

The chain joins TRBV29-1 to TRBJ2-3; unclear D gene. The germline CDR1 and CDR2 sequences are SQVTM and ANQGSEA. The CDR3 is 13 amino acids. V lost 7 bases and J 0 bases, leaving 11 bases between the germline ends. The CDR3 region is CSAIRGSTDTQYF. For the CDR3, the DNA is TGCAGCGCGATCCGCGGAAGCACAGATACGCAGTATTTT.

The gene calls are TRBV9 and TRBJ2-5; 8 positions match TRBD2. CDR1 SGDLS and CDR2 YYNGEE come from the germline V gene. J was trimmed by 2 bases and V by 0 bases; bases with no gene match: 9. The CDR3 consists of 17 residues. The CDR3 loop is CASSVGGLASGQETQYF. In nucleotides, the CDR3 is TGTGCCAGCAGCGTAGGAGGGCTGGCTAGCGGGCAAGAGACCCAGTACTTC. Full variable domain (rest looked up from reference TRBV9 and TRBJ2-5): DSGVTQTPKHLITATGQRVTLRCSPRSGDLSVYWYQQSLDQGLQFLIQYYNGEERAKGNILERFSAQQFPDLHSELNLSSLELGDSALYFCASSVGGLASGQETQYFGPGTRLLVL.

Regarding this clone: At one end, the junction sequence differs from germline, possibly due to a read error. V is TRBV7-8 and J is TRBJ1-2; 9 bases fit TRBD1. CDR3 length: 14 amino acids. The germline V gene has CDR1 SGHVS and CDR2 FQNEAQ. CDR3 residues: CASSLGGDRDGYPF. The CDR3 DNA reads as TGTGCCAGCAGCTTAGGGGGGGACAGGGATGGCTACCCCTTC.

The table lists this clone with a few counts. This chain links TRBV6-4 with TRBJ1-5; 8 bases agree with TRBD1. The CDR3 totals 18 residues. Germline assignment: CDR1 MRHNA and CDR2 SNTAGT. The V gene end was trimmed by 2 bases and the J gene end by 7 bases; junction bases not matched to a gene: 16. In nucleotides, the CDR3 is TGTGCCAGCAGTGACCCAACCCTGGGCCAGGGGGCAAGACAGCCCCAGCATTTT. Translated: CASSDPTLGQGARQPQHF.

This CDR3 reads CASSEGQGYGYTF. CDR3 in DNA: TGTGCCAGCAGTGAAGGTCAGGGCTATGGCTACACCTTC. The chain is built from TRBV6-1 and TRBJ1-2, with a possible D match to TRBD1 (5 bases). Looked up from germline, CDR1 is MNHNS and CDR2 is SASEGT. This CDR3 has 13 amino acids. Trimming pared 1 base from V and 4 bases from J, leaving 7 bases between.

The CDR3 sequence: CASSQTVDRGTEAFF. CDR3 coding DNA: TGCGCCAGCAGCCAAACCGTCGACAGGGGAACTGAAGCTTTCTTT. V gene TRBV4-1 combines with J gene TRBJ1-1; 8 bases are a match to TRBD1. The CDR3 sequence is 15 residues long. The ends lost 2 bases at V and 5 bases at J; junction bases unmatched: 7. Germline V lookup: CDR1 MGHRA, CDR2 YSYEKL.

This sequence joins TRBV5-1 and TRBJ2-1, with 10 bases that match TRBD1. Germline V gene lookup returns CDR1 SGHRS and CDR2 YFSETQ. The CDR3 runs 16 residues. The V and J ends lost 4 bases and 3 bases, in that order; junction bases with no gene match: 7. This CDR3 reads CASSPGDRGNYNEQFF. The CDR3, as DNA: TGCGCCAGCAGCCCGGGGGACAGGGGAAACTACAATGAGCAGTTCTTC.

The chain is built from TRBV5-1 and TRBJ2-1, with 12 bases lining up with TRBD2. This CDR3 has 15 amino acids. The germline CDR1 and CDR2 sequences are SGHRS and YFSETQ. V was pared by 4 bases and J by 9 bases, with 8 bases of the junction left unmatched. The DNA for the CDR3 is TGCGCCAGCAGCCGACTAGCGGGAGAGTCCGGTGAGCAGTTCTTC. Its protein product is CASSRLAGESGEQFF.

V gene TRBV5-1 combines with J gene TRBJ2-2; tentatively, D is TRBD1 (6 bases). Trimming removed 6 bases from V and 8 bases from J, with 11 bases in between. CDR1 SGHRS and CDR2 YFSETQ come from the germline V gene. The CDR3 runs to 12 residues. CDR3 DNA: TGCGCCAGCACGGACAGATATGGGGAGCTGTTTTTT. Protein product: CASTDRYGELFF.

In its sample, this clone was seen a few times. The chain links TRBV10-1 to TRBJ2-7, with 7 nucleotides matching TRBD1. The CDR3 length is 14 residues. Germline V CDR1 and CDR2: WNHNN, SYGVQD (reference sequence). The V segment lost 5 bases and the J segment 6 bases; nucleotides outside the gene matches: 10. The CDR3 sequence: CASSTGTDLSEQYF. Written as DNA, the CDR3 is TGCGCCAGCAGTACCGGGACAGACCTGAGCGAGCAGTACTTC.

V and J are TRBV4-1 and TRBJ2-5, with 8 bases matching TRBD2. This CDR3 has 15 residues. CDR1 and CDR2 from the germline V gene are MGHRA and YSYEKL. Trimming took 0 bases from V and 7 from J; bases not matched to a gene: 7. This CDR3 reads CASSQDGGGMVTQYF. In DNA form, the CDR3 reads TGCGCCAGCAGCCAAGACGGGGGGGGGATGGTGACCCAGTACTTC.

A note on this clone: Mismatch with germline at one junction end may stem from a read error. The rearrangement uses TRBV5-1 and TRBJ2-7; 7 bases map to TRBD1. The germline CDR1 and CDR2 sequences are SGHRS and YFSETQ. The CDR3 is 15 amino acids. This chain's CDR3 is CASSLGTGTDFEKYF. The CDR3 bases are TGCGCCAGCAGCTTAGGGACCGGGACAGATTTCGAGAAGTACTTC.